These 29 T cell receptor beta chains were sequenced from one sample in a study of shared clonotypes between healthy human individuals. Generated by immunoSEQ multiplex PCR, the TCRdb table keeps only in-frame clones and is missing some. The table lists roughly 1,000,000 clones, more than 75% of them singletons, with under 0.65% in the top ten. The sequenced sample was memory CD4+ T cells from PBMCs. Described subset: CD45RA-negative fraction. The source is a young man in good health. Some clones in this sample may be carry-over from other donors' samples.

The chain uses TRBV4-2 and TRBJ2-7; 11 positions match TRBD1. CDR1 is LGHNA, CDR2 YNFKEQ, per germline. The junction had 12 bases not matched to a gene; V was cut back by 3 bases and J by 2 bases. The length of the CDR3 is 18 residues. The CDR3: CASSHRLWDRGFTYEQYF. CDR3 nucleotides: TGTGCCAGCAGCCACCGCTTGTGGGACAGGGGGTTTACCTACGAGCAGTACTTC.

This clone has more than one count but fewer than ten. The chain joins TRBV28 to TRBJ1-5, with 7 bases aligning to TRBD1. V lost 6 bases to trimming and J lost 5 bases; unmatched junction nucleotides: 4. This CDR3 spans 13 amino acids. CDR1 and CDR2 (germline): MDHEN, SYDVKM. The CDR3: CASRRQGYQPQHF. In DNA, the CDR3 is TGTGCCAGCAGGAGACAGGGTTATCAGCCCCAGCATTTT.

J is TRBJ1-1 and V is TRBV6-7; D is unresolved. TRBV6-7 is identified as an open reading frame with a role that is uncertain. Trimming shortened V by 3 bases and J by 1 base, and 3 bases separated the two germline ends. The CDR3 runs 12 residues. Here the CDR3 reads CASSYSNTEAFF. The CDR3 bases are TGTGCCAGCAGTTATTCGAACACTGAAGCTTTCTTT.

This chain connects TRBV6-5 to TRBJ1-1; tentative D call: TRBD1 (5 bases). This CDR3 region has 15 residues. CDR1 and CDR2 (germline): MNHEY, SVGAGI. V lost 0 bases, J lost 0 bases, and 8 bases lay in between. The CDR3 reads CASSYSGAMNTEAFF. The CDR3 DNA sequence: TGTGCCAGCAGTTACTCAGGGGCCATGAACACTGAAGCTTTCTTT.

The chain has TRBV15 and TRBJ1-2, with 9 bases aligning to TRBD1. Per the germline V gene, CDR1 is LNHNV and CDR2 is YYDKDF (reference sequence). Losses at the gene ends were 7 bases for V and 0 bases for J; bases not matched to a gene: 9. The CDR3 runs 16 residues. The CDR3 sequence: CATTRDRELANYGYTF. CDR3 nucleotide sequence: TGTGCCACCACCCGGGACAGGGAATTAGCTAACTATGGCTACACCTTC. Drawing the rest from reference TRBV15 and TRBJ1-2, the complete variable domain is DAMVIQNPRYQVTQFGKPVTLSCSQTLNHNVMYWYQQKSSQAPKLLFHYYDKDFNNEADTPDNFQSRRPNTSFCFLDIRSPGLGDTAMYLCATTRDRELANYGYTFGSGTRLTVV.

The chain recombines TRBV5-5 with TRBJ2-3; maybe TRBD2 (5 bases). Trimming left V 2 bases short and J 2 bases short, with 15 bases between. This CDR3 has 16 amino acids. Germline V CDR1 and CDR2: SGHKS, YYEKEE (reference sequence). CDR3 sequence reads: CASSFPTQRVTDTQYF. DNA of the CDR3: TGTGCCAGCAGCTTTCCCACACAGAGGGTCACAGATACGCAGTATTTT.

The DNA for the CDR3 is TGTGCCAGCAGAACTAGCGGCTTAAACACCGGGGAGCTGTTTTTT. Translation gives CASRTSGLNTGELFF. The chain is built from TRBV2 and TRBJ2-2; 8 bases agree with TRBD2. The V gene's germline CDR1 is SNHLY and CDR2 FYNNEI. This CDR3 contains 15 residues. V was pared by 6 bases and J by 2 bases, with 5 bases of the junction left unmatched.

V is TRBV7-9 and J is TRBJ2-1; D unclear. V lost 1 base and J 6 bases, leaving 10 bases between the germline ends. Germline CDR1 and CDR2: SEHNR and FQNEAQ (reference sequence). This CDR3 is 14 amino acids long. CDR3 residues: CASSLVSHANEQFF. CDR3 nucleotide sequence: TGTGCCAGCAGCTTAGTGAGCCACGCCAATGAGCAGTTCTTC.

The CDR3, as DNA: TGTGCCAGCAGTCGAGGGGCGGATACGCAGTATTTT. Protein product: CASSRGADTQYF. The rearrangement joins TRBV28 to TRBJ2-3; the D call may be TRBD1 or TRBD2 (5 bases each). In germline, CDR1 is MDHEN, CDR2 SYDVKM. The germline V and J ends were trimmed by 5 bases and 6 bases, with 9 bases remaining between them. CDR3 length: 12 residues. Variable domain in full (rest from reference TRBV28 and TRBJ2-3): DVKVTQSSRYLVKRTGEKVFLECVQDMDHENMFWYRQDPGLGLRLIYFSYDVKMKEKGDIPEGYSVSREKKERFSLILESASTNQTSMYLCASSRGADTQYFGPGTRLTVL.

The genes are TRBV9 and TRBJ2-5; D tentatively fits TRBD1 or TRBD2 (6 bases each). Germline-derived CDR1 and CDR2 are SGDLS and YYNGEE. CDR3 length: 14 residues. With 3 bases removed from V and 2 bases from J, the gap between germline ends came to 11 bases. The CDR3 nucleotides are TGTGCCAGCAGCGAGGGGGGCTCTCAAGAGACCCAGTACTTC. Its protein product is CASSEGGSQETQYF.

Details on this clone: A junction boundary mismatches the germline segment, possibly from a read error. The rearrangement links TRBV11-3 to TRBJ2-7, with a possible D match to TRBD1 (5 bases). The CDR3 spans 14 residues. Germline CDR1 SGHNT, CDR2 YENEEA. CDR3 DNA sequence: TGTGCCAGCAGCTTAAGCCAGGGCTCCTACGGGCAGTACTTC. Amino acids: CASSLSQGSYGQYF.

The genes are TRBV10-1 and TRBJ1-4; no firm D call. The V gene lost 0 bases and the J gene lost 8 bases, with 22 bases spanning the gap. This CDR3 has 18 residues. Looked up from germline, CDR1 is WNHNN and CDR2 is SYGVQD (reference sequence). This chain's CDR3 is CASSESIVPPGVEEKLFF. The CDR3 bases are TGCGCCAGCAGTGAGTCTATAGTACCACCCGGCGTGGAGGAAAAACTGTTTTTT.

The gene calls are TRBV5-1 and TRBJ1-5; 7 positions match TRBD1. CDR3 length equals 17 residues. Trimming cost V 9 bases and J 0 bases; bases outside gene matches: 15. Germline lookup yields CDR1 SGHRS and CDR2 YFSETQ. The CDR3 sequence is CANLPGQKSYSNQPQHF. The CDR3 region has the DNA TGCGCCAACCTCCCGGGACAGAAGTCTTATAGCAATCAGCCCCAGCATTTT.

This clone occurred once. This chain links TRBV9 with TRBJ1-5; TRBD1 aligns across 7 bases. This CDR3 region has 18 residues. Trimming at V came to 2 bases and at J to 0 bases, leaving 11 bases not matched to a gene. Germline CDR1 SGDLS, CDR2 YYNGEE. CDR3 sequence reads: CASSVSQGVPHSNQPQHF. The CDR3 region has the DNA TGTGCCAGCAGCGTCTCCCAGGGGGTCCCTCATAGCAATCAGCCCCAGCATTTT.

This clone turned up a few times. The rearrangement joins TRBV5-6 to TRBJ2-3; TRBD2 agrees at 8 bases. Germline CDR1 and CDR2: SGHDT and YYEEEE. J was trimmed by 4 bases and V by 0 bases; bases with no gene match: 7. This CDR3 spans 16 amino acids. Here the CDR3 reads CASSLGGLVISDTQYF. The CDR3 DNA follows: TGTGCCAGCAGCTTGGGGGGACTAGTCATCTCAGATACGCAGTATTTT.

Here the CDR3 reads CASSEWGETGELFF. In DNA form, the CDR3 reads TGTGCCAGCAGTGAATGGGGGGAAACCGGGGAGCTGTTTTTT. The genes are TRBV2 and TRBJ2-2, with D possibly TRBD2 on 6 matching bases. The length of the CDR3 is 14 residues. Germline V gives CDR1 SNHLY, CDR2 FYNNEI. V lost 2 bases, J lost 5 bases, and 9 bases lay in between.

The chain combines TRBV6-1 with TRBJ1-2; possibly TRBD1 for D (6 bases). The CDR3 consists of 15 residues. CDR1 MNHNS and CDR2 SASEGT come from the germline V gene. Between the trimmed V and J ends, which lost 5 bases and 4 bases, there was a span of 17 bases. CDR3 bases: TGTGCCAGCAGTATCCGGGACACCTCTCTCTATGGCTACACCTTC. Its translation is CASSIRDTSLYGYTF.

Of note for this clone: This could be a read error, since a much larger clone is one nucleotide away. Other DNA sequences of this sample code for an identical CDR3. The V and J genes are TRBV6-6 and TRBJ1-1; D is possibly TRBD1 (5 bases). This CDR3 has 13 residues. Germline CDR1 MNHNY, CDR2 SVGAGI (reference sequence). V shed 6 bases and J shed 1 base, with 9 bases lying between them. This CDR3 reads CASSSQGNTEAFF. DNA for the CDR3: TGTGCCAGCAGCTCTCAGGGGAACACTGAAGCTTTCTTT.

Remarks on this clone: Other DNA sequences in the sample encode the same CDR3. The chain combines TRBV30 with TRBJ2-5; either TRBD1 or TRBD2 may supply D (6 bases each). The end of the DNA aligns better with TRBJ2-7, so the J call may be wrong. This CDR3 has 12 residues. CDR1 and CDR2 (germline): GTSNPN, SVGIG (reference sequence). CDR3 amino acids: CAWSVGGHEQYF. The DNA of the CDR3 is TGTGCCTGGAGTGTCGGGGGCCACGAGCAGTACTTC.

About this clone itself: A much larger clone lies a single base off, so this may be a read error. Here the CDR3 reads CASSPRGYEQYF. The CDR3 DNA sequence: TGTGCCAGCAGCCCCAGGGGGTACGAGCAGTACTTC. The chain carries TRBV5-8 and TRBJ2-7, with 7 bases lining up with TRBD1. This CDR3 is built from 12 residues. Trimming removed 4 bases from V and 4 bases from J; junction bases left unmatched: 2. Germline CDR1 and CDR2: SGHTS and YDEGEE.

The chain joins TRBV29-1 to TRBJ2-5; D is unresolved. The CDR3 totals 13 residues. Trimming pared 4 bases from V and 3 bases from J, leaving 12 bases between. From germline, CDR1 is SQVTM and CDR2 ANQGSEA. The CDR3 nucleotides are TGCAGCGTTGGTGAGGCCATAAAAGAGACCCAGTACTTC. It specifies CSVGEAIKETQYF.

This clone showed up just once. The chain employs TRBV28 and TRBJ2-2; 10 bases map to TRBD2. Germline CDR1 is MDHEN and CDR2 is SYDVKM. The CDR3 runs 16 residues. After removal of 7 bases from V and 0 bases from J, the junction contained 5 bases not matched to a gene. CDR3 region: CASIRAGGPNTGELFF. CDR3 sequence (DNA): TGTGCCAGCATTCGAGCGGGAGGGCCGAACACCGGGGAGCTGTTTTTT.

The rearrangement uses TRBV2 and TRBJ2-7; D is tentatively TRBD1 or TRBD2 (5 bases each). Deletions cut 4 bases from V and 4 bases from J, with 20 bases between. Looked up from germline, CDR1 is SNHLY and CDR2 is FYNNEI. The CDR3 is made up of 16 amino acids. The CDR3 DNA is TGTGCCAGCAGTGTAACCGGGACCCTGGTCGGGTACGAGCAGTACTTC. It codes for CASSVTGTLVGYEQYF.

This clone appeared once. The V call is TRBV28, the J call TRBJ1-1; tentatively, D is TRBD1 (6 bases). The CDR3 loop spans 15 amino acids. The germline CDR1 and CDR2 sequences are MDHEN and SYDVKM. The V end was cut by 6 bases, the J end by 1 base, with 15 bases between. CDR3 protein: CASSKTGQGNTEAFF. Here the CDR3 DNA reads TGTGCCAGCAGCAAGACGGGACAAGGGAACACTGAAGCTTTCTTT. Looking up the rest from reference TRBV28 and TRBJ1-1 gives the full variable domain: DVKVTQSSRYLVKRTGEKVFLECVQDMDHENMFWYRQDPGLGLRLIYFSYDVKMKEKGDIPEGYSVSREKKERFSLILESASTNQTSMYLCASSKTGQGNTEAFFGQGTRLTVV.

This rearrangement joins TRBV4-3 to TRBJ2-5; D uncertain. CDR3 length equals 14 residues. Germline CDR1 reads LGHNA; CDR2 reads YSLEER. The V and J ends lost 0 bases and 4 bases respectively, with 9 bases between them. In nucleotides, the CDR3 is TGCGCCAGCAGCCAAGAGGCCGTAGGAGAGACCCAGTACTTC. It encodes CASSQEAVGETQYF.

J is TRBJ1-5 and V is TRBV9; tentatively, D is TRBD1 (5 bases). Germline CDR1 reads SGDLS; CDR2 reads YYNGEE. There are 15 residues in the CDR3. Trimming left V 4 bases short and J 1 base short, with 12 bases between. Here the CDR3 reads CASSPRGESNQPQHF. The CDR3 nucleotides are TGTGCCAGCAGCCCTCGGGGGGAAAGCAATCAGCCCCAGCATTTT.

V and J are TRBV5-6 and TRBJ2-7, with a tentative D call TRBD1 (6 bases). CDR1 is SGHDT, CDR2 YYEEEE, per germline. CDR3 length: 17 amino acids. The V end lost 4 bases, the J end lost 0 bases, and 20 bases lay between the germline ends. The CDR3 region is CASSPVSGRGSSYEQYF. The CDR3 nucleotides read TGTGCCAGCAGCCCCGTTTCGGGCAGGGGAAGCTCCTACGAGCAGTACTTC.

This clone was picked up one time. V is TRBV9 and J is TRBJ2-2; maybe TRBD2 (5 bases). Germline V gene lookup returns CDR1 SGDLS and CDR2 YYNGEE. The CDR3 consists of 14 residues. V lost 0 bases to trimming and J lost 7 bases, with 10 bases between them. In nucleotides, the CDR3 is TGTGCCAGCAGCGTAGGAGGGTGGGGCGGGGAGCTGTTTTTT. Translation: CASSVGGWGGELFF.

The gene calls are TRBV18 and TRBJ1-1; the D is unclear. Germline CDR1 KGHSH, CDR2 LQKENI. This CDR3 has 12 residues. The V end lost 7 bases, the J end lost 1 base, and 7 bases lay between the germline ends. The DNA of the CDR3 is TGTGCCAGCTTGATCTCGAACACTGAAGCTTTCTTT. This codes for CASLISNTEAFF.